Presented here are 20 T cell receptor beta chains from one specimen sequenced in a study of T cell repertoires in cytomegalovirus infection. Their target antigens are unknown. TCRdb re-derived calls from the reads in MiXCR, one entry per CDR3 protein. The data hold fewer than 950,000 distinct CDR3 sequences, with roughly 33% observed a single time. The material was cultured CD8+ T cells from PBMCs, obtained from culture after CMV antigen stimulation. All receptors derive from a human donor in good health (CMV status not recorded). Some clones in this sample may be carry-over from other donors' samples.

Only a few counts were recorded for this clonotype. The V and J genes are TRBV28 and TRBJ1-4; D is uncertain. Germline lookup yields CDR1 MDHEN and CDR2 SYDVKM. Trimming took 8 bases from V and 4 from J, leaving 11 bases between them. The CDR3 sequence is 13 residues long. The CDR3 loop is CASERGDNEKLFF. In nucleotides, the CDR3 is TGTGCCAGCGAGCGCGGGGATAATGAAAAACTGTTTTTT.

A few counts support this clonotype. This sequence joins TRBV7-3 and TRBJ2-7, with a possible D match to TRBD2 (5 bases). CDR1 and CDR2 (germline): SGHTA, FQGTGA. This CDR3 comprises 18 residues. The V end was cut by 5 bases, the J end by 4 bases, with 27 bases between. The DNA of the CDR3 is TGTGCCAGCAGCCCGCACCTCCCGGGGTGGGGTTCTTCGTACGAGCAGTACGTC. Its protein is CASSPHLPGWGSSYEQYV.

The chain joins TRBV10-3 to TRBJ1-5; 9 positions agree with TRBD1. Germline V gene lookup returns CDR1 ENHRY and CDR2 SYGVKD. The CDR3 loop spans 16 amino acids. After removal of 4 bases from V and 3 bases from J, the junction contained 7 bases not matched to a gene. The CDR3 DNA reads as TGTGCCATCAGTGTTACCCGGACAGGGGACAATCAGCCCCAGCATTTT. It specifies CAISVTRTGDNQPQHF.

The rearrangement links TRBV2 to TRBJ1-6; maybe TRBD1 (6 bases). Germline CDR1 is SNHLY and CDR2 is FYNNEI. Trimming removed 6 bases at V and 5 bases at J, with 17 bases between. This CDR3 has 16 residues. In DNA form, the CDR3 reads TGTGCCAGCAGGACAGGCCCCTTTTTGGATAATTCACCCCTCCACTTT. Its translation: CASRTGPFLDNSPLHF.

Turning to this clonotype: Sequence at one end of the junction differs from germline and may be a read error. The chain carries TRBV6-6 and TRBJ2-1, with 9 nucleotides matching TRBD1. This CDR3 has 16 amino acids. CDR1 is MNHNY and CDR2 is SVGAGI in the germline V gene (reference sequence). CDR3 nucleotides: TGTGCCAGCAGTTACTTCCTGGGACAGGGTGTGAATGAGCAGCTCTTC. Protein product: CASSYFLGQGVNEQLF.

The rearrangement uses TRBV7-9 and TRBJ1-1; D is unresolved. The germline V and J ends were trimmed by 1 base and 7 bases, with 10 bases remaining between them. CDR1 SEHNR and CDR2 FQNEAQ come from the germline V gene (reference sequence). The CDR3 extends over 13 amino acids. For the CDR3, the DNA is TGTGCCAGCAGCTTAGGGCTAGGGAATGAAGCTTTCTTT. As protein: CASSLGLGNEAFF.

The J gene is TRBJ2-2, the V gene TRBV7-9; 11 nucleotides agree with TRBD1. The CDR3 loop spans 18 amino acids. From germline, CDR1 is SEHNR and CDR2 FQNEAQ (reference sequence). Trimming at V came to 4 bases and at J to 3 bases, leaving 10 bases not matched to a gene. CDR3 nucleotide sequence: TGTGCCAGCAGCTCATCTAGAAGGACAGGGGGCGACACCGGGGAGCTGTTTTTT. It codes for CASSSSRRTGGDTGELFF.

This clonotype has more than one count but fewer than ten. The CDR3 is CASSLSRQGDYGYTF. The CDR3 DNA reads TGTGCCAGCAGTTTGTCCCGCCAGGGTGACTATGGCTACACCTTC. The chain links TRBV27 to TRBJ1-2; possible D gene TRBD1, 5 bases. The CDR3 covers 15 residues. Trimming removed 3 bases from V and 3 bases from J, with 14 bases in between. Germline V CDR1 and CDR2: MNHEY, SMNVEV (reference sequence).

This clonotype was seen a handful of times. One end of the junction is discordant with germline, which a read error may explain. Written as DNA, the CDR3 is TGTGCCGATACTTCAGGGGGCAACGTCCTGACTTTC. Encoded protein: CADTSGGNVLTF. This chain connects TRBV11-2 to TRBJ2-6, with 7 nucleotides matching TRBD1. CDR1 is SGHAT and CDR2 is FQNNGV in the germline V gene. The CDR3 contains 12 residues.

This chain joins TRBV7-6 and TRBJ1-2, with D unresolved. Per the germline V gene, CDR1 is SGHVS and CDR2 is FNYEAQ. V was cut by 3 bases and J by 4 bases, with 9 bases left in between. The CDR3 loop spans 13 amino acids. DNA of the CDR3: TGTGCCAGCAGCTTTCAACAGTCCTATGGCTACACCTTC. It codes for CASSFQQSYGYTF.

This clonotype has ten or more counts. The chain links TRBV2 to TRBJ2-3; TRBD1 might be the D (5 bases). Germline V gene sequence: CDR1 SNHLY, CDR2 FYNNEI. Trimming cost V 3 bases and J 0 bases, with 13 bases left between them. CDR3 size: 16 residues. In DNA, the CDR3 is TGTGCCAGCAGTGAGGGGCTCCAACCTAGCACAGATACGCAGTATTTT. The encoded protein is CASSEGLQPSTDTQYF.

This clonotype was picked up many times. The rearrangement uses TRBV7-2 and TRBJ1-4, with 7 positions matching TRBD1. J was trimmed by 2 bases and V by 4 bases; bases with no gene match: 7. The CDR3 extends over 16 amino acids. The germline gives CDR1 SGHTA, CDR2 FQGNSA. Here the CDR3 reads CASSSGQTGTNEKLFF. CDR3 bases: TGTGCCAGCAGCTCGGGACAGACGGGGACTAATGAAAAACTGTTTTTT. The variable domain in full, with the rest retrieved from reference TRBV7-2 and TRBJ1-4, is GAGVSQSPSNKVTEKGKDVELRCDPISGHTALYWYRQSLGQGLEFLIYFQGNSAPDKSGLPSDRFSAERTGGSVSTLTIQRTQQEDSAVYLCASSSGQTGTNEKLFFGSGTQLSVL.

The V gene is TRBV15, the J gene TRBJ1-2, with TRBD1 as a possible D gene (6 bases). The CDR3 totals 16 residues. With 5 bases removed from V and 8 bases from J, the gap between germline ends came to 24 bases. From germline, CDR1 is LNHNV and CDR2 YYDKDF (reference sequence). This CDR3 is CATSSKRGVSHLGYTF. Here the CDR3 DNA reads TGTGCCACCAGCTCAAAAAGGGGGGTGTCTCATCTGGGCTACACCTTC. The full variable domain, in which reference TRBV15 and TRBJ1-2 provide the parts outside the CDR3, is DAMVIQNPRYQVTQFGKPVTLSCSQTLNHNVMYWYQQKSSQAPKLLFHYYDKDFNNEADTPDNFQSRRPNTSFCFLDIRSPGLGDTAMYLCATSSKRGVSHLGYTFGSGTRLTVV.

The chain joins TRBV4-3 to TRBJ2-1; the D gene could be TRBD1 or TRBD2 (7 bases each). Germline V gene sequence: CDR1 LGHNA, CDR2 YSLEER. Trimming removed 0 bases from V and 7 bases from J, with 16 bases in between. This CDR3 has 16 residues. The chain's CDR3 is CASSQDRSGDRNEQFF. In DNA form, the CDR3 reads TGCGCCAGCAGCCAAGATAGAAGCGGGGACAGAAATGAGCAGTTCTTC.

The chain is built from TRBV5-4 and TRBJ1-2; no clear D. The V gene lost 4 bases and the J gene lost 6 bases, with 19 bases spanning the gap. CDR1 is SGHNT and CDR2 is YYREEE in the germline V gene (reference sequence). The CDR3 is 15 amino acids. CDR3 sequence: CASSPQDRADNGYTF. In DNA, the CDR3 is TGTGCCAGCAGCCCTCAGGACCGGGCCGACAATGGCTACACCTTC.

About this clonotype: This could be a read error, since a much larger clone is one nucleotide away. The chain joins TRBV7-6 to TRBJ2-3, with D unresolved. CDR3 size: 16 residues. The germline V and J ends were trimmed by 2 bases and 0 bases, with 12 bases remaining between them. Germline values: CDR1 SGHVS, CDR2 FNYEAQ. The CDR3 reads CASSLRPNSSTDTQYF. As DNA, the CDR3 is TGTGCCAGCAGCTTACGACCGAACTCTAGCACAGATACGCAGTATTTT.

This clonotype was counted a few times. V gene TRBV6-5 combines with J gene TRBJ2-5, with 10 bases aligning to TRBD2. The V segment lost 6 bases and the J segment 2 bases; nucleotides outside the gene matches: 9. CDR1 is MNHEY, CDR2 SVGAGI, per germline. The CDR3 is 16 residues long. CDR3 coding DNA: TGTGCCAGCAGCCGATCACTAGCGGGACGGCAAGAGACCCAGTACTTC. Amino acids: CASSRSLAGRQETQYF.

This clonotype has more than one count but fewer than ten. The chain is built from TRBV5-1 and TRBJ2-5; D uncertain. This CDR3 has 13 residues. The germline V gene encodes CDR1 SGHRS and CDR2 YFSETQ. V dropped 0 bases and J dropped 10 bases, with 13 bases sitting between them. The CDR3 protein is CASSLAQEGIQYF. As DNA, the CDR3 is TGCGCCAGCAGCTTGGCCCAGGAAGGTATCCAGTACTTC.

With respect to this clonotype: The missing conserved phenylalanine or tryptophan at the end of this CDR3 makes a read error likely. V and J are TRBV7-4 and TRBJ2-1; weak D call: TRBD1 (6 bases). This CDR3 comprises 16 residues. Trimming removed 7 bases at V and 0 bases at J, with 16 bases between. CDR1 and CDR2 from the germline V gene are SGHVT and SQSDAQ. The CDR3 region is CASNGSPDSSYNEQFL. The CDR3 DNA reads as TGTGCCAGCAACGGCTCCCCGGACAGCTCCTACAATGAGCAGTTCCTC.

In its sample, this clonotype was seen a few times. The genes are TRBV27 and TRBJ1-3, with 7 positions matching TRBD1. This CDR3 is 14 amino acids long. The J segment lost 1 base and the V segment lost 5 bases, leaving 2 bases of the junction unmatched. The germline gives CDR1 MNHEY, CDR2 SMNVEV (reference sequence). CDR3 nucleotide sequence: TGTGCCAGCAGTATGACAGGGTCTGGAAACACCATATATTTT. Translating gives CASSMTGSGNTIYF.